What follows are 10 T cell receptor beta chains derived from one specimen sequenced in a study of cytomegalovirus exposure and HLA in healthy donors. The PCR ran on 60 Vbeta and 13 Jbeta primers. The protocol was immunoSEQ multiplex PCR, while the TCRdb copy is restricted to in-frame clones and leaves out a portion. The table lists about 160,000 clones, 75% of them singletons. Sequencing used PBMCs. The receptors derive from a male donor in good health and CMV-seronegative.

This clone was counted once. The chain combines TRBV30 with TRBJ2-5, with D unclear. The J call may be mistaken, given a closer DNA end match to TRBJ2-7. Germline V gives CDR1 GTSNPN, CDR2 SVGIG (reference sequence). This CDR3 comprises 12 residues. The CDR3 DNA reads as TGTGCCTGGAGTGTACTCCCCTACGAGCAGTACTTC. This encodes CAWSVLPYEQYF.

The chain joins TRBV18 to TRBJ2-2; 9 bases fit TRBD1. This CDR3 has 15 amino acids. Per germline, CDR1 KGHSH and CDR2 LQKENI. V trimming: 5 bases; J trimming: 1 base; junction bases outside the gene matches: 2. For the CDR3, the DNA is TGTGCCAGCTCAAGGACAGGGGAGAACACCGGGGAGCTGTTTTTT. It specifies CASSRTGENTGELFF. Looking up the rest from reference TRBV18 and TRBJ2-2 gives the full variable domain: NAGVMQNPRHLVRRRGQEARLRCSPMKGHSHVYWYRQLPEEGLKFMVYLQKENIIDESGMPKERFSAEFPKEGPSILRIQQVVRGDSAAYFCASSRTGENTGELFFGEGSRLTVL.

CDR3 loop: CASSLRVGAADSPLHF. The DNA of the CDR3 is TGCGCCAGCAGCTTGCGTGTTGGGGCGGCGGATTCACCCCTCCACTTT. The rearrangement joins TRBV5-1 to TRBJ1-6, with D possibly being TRBD1 (5 bases). The CDR3 is made up of 16 amino acids. Trimming removed 1 base from V and 8 bases from J, with 16 bases in between. Germline CDR1 reads SGHRS; CDR2 reads YFSETQ.

This chain uses TRBV30 with TRBJ2-3; D is possibly TRBD2 (5 bases). The CDR3 has 13 residues. The germline V gene encodes CDR1 GTSNPN and CDR2 SVGIG (reference sequence). The V end was cut by 2 bases, the J end by 5 bases, with 11 bases between. CDR3: CAWSNDYRDTQYF. Written as DNA, the CDR3 is TGTGCCTGGAGTAATGACTATCGAGATACGCAGTATTTT.

This clone was picked up a small number of times. The rearrangement uses TRBV6-5 and TRBJ2-6; 7 bases match TRBD2. The germline gives CDR1 MNHEY, CDR2 SVGAGI. CDR3 size: 14 residues. The V and J ends lost 5 bases and 4 bases, in that order; junction bases with no gene match: 2. CDR3 nucleotides: TGTGCCAGCAGTGAACTAGCGGGGGCCAACGTCCTGACTTTC. Translating it yields CASSELAGANVLTF.

The chain couples TRBV6-6 to TRBJ1-4, with a weak D call TRBD1 (5 bases). The CDR3 length is 13 residues. Germline CDR1 MNHNY, CDR2 SVGAGI (reference sequence). V lost 0 bases and J 12 bases, leaving 11 bases between the germline ends. The CDR3 is CASSYSKGVQLFF. The CDR3 DNA reads TGTGCCAGCAGTTACTCGAAAGGGGTCCAACTGTTTTTT.

The gene calls are TRBV4-1 and TRBJ2-7; possible D gene TRBD1, 5 bases. CDR1 and CDR2 (germline): MGHRA, YSYEKL. Trimming left V 4 bases short and J 3 bases short, with 13 bases between. The CDR3 has 14 amino acids. The CDR3 here is CASSRQTTGYEQYF. CDR3 DNA: TGCGCCAGCAGCCGCCAAACTACAGGCTACGAGCAGTACTTC.

This clone was seen only once. The chain recombines TRBV7-2 with TRBJ2-6; TRBD1 agrees at 9 bases. Losses at the gene ends were 5 bases for V and 18 bases for J; bases not matched to a gene: 11. In germline, CDR1 is SGHTA, CDR2 FQGNSA. This CDR3 has 13 amino acids. CDR3 region: CASSLPGQGVSTF. The DNA of the CDR3 is TGTGCCAGCAGCCTCCCGGGACAGGGTGTTTCGACTTTC.

In nucleotides, the CDR3 is TGTGCAAGTCGCTTAGATGGGGGCTTTGTTGGGGGTCAGCCCCAGCATTTT. Protein sequence: CASRLDGGFVGGQPQHF. The rearrangement links TRBV12-2 to TRBJ1-5; the table assigns TRBD1, which was not confirmed against the DNA. TRBV12-2 represents a pseudogene. CDR3 length: 17 residues.

This clone has a handful of counts. This chain links TRBV19 with TRBJ2-6, with D perhaps TRBD2 (5 bases). V was shortened by 10 bases and J by 4 bases, with 11 bases between the two germline ends. The length of the CDR3 is 13 residues. CDR1 is LNHDA, CDR2 SQIVND, per germline (reference sequence). The CDR3 bases are TGTGCCACCTCTAGCTGGGGGGCCAACGTCCTGACTTTC. It encodes CATSSWGANVLTF.